This TCR beta chain is drawn from a study of T-cell memory formation after mild COVID-19 (dated by TCRdb to about 2021). The study in broad terms: TCR sequence clusters from the two donors were largely donor specific. Two young, previously healthy adult volunteers, one female and one male, were included in the cohort. Longitudinal TCRalpha and TCRbeta repertoire sequencing tracked T-cell clones expanding and contracting after mild COVID-19 in two donors.

A note on this clonotype: What this receptor recognizes is not known. No qualities accompany the bases; no much larger clone lies one base away.

The sequencer was an Illumina NovaSeq 6000. cDNA libraries for TCRalpha and TCRbeta were prepared by 5'RACE using constant-segment primers, with sample barcodes and unique molecular identifiers added. Trizol reagent was used to extract RNA from every sample. Libraries were amplified in two PCR steps, with a second sample barcode and Illumina TruSeq adapters added in the second step. Sequencing of libraries was performed on an Illumina NovaSeq with 2 x 150 bp paired-end reads. As for the authors' bioinformatics: The reads were demultiplexed and collapsed into UMI-guided consensus sequences using migec v1.2.7. Using mixcr v2.1.11, UMI consensuses were aligned to TRA and TRB V and J templates and then assembled into clonotypes. A clonotype was counted as expanded or contracted only when both edgeR and NoisET called the clonotype significant, with the noise models trained on biological replicates. edgeR calls used a false discovery rate-adjusted p below 0.01 and a log2 fold-change threshold of 1. As an exploratory analysis of dynamics, PCA with hierarchical clustering was applied to max-normalized trajectories of the 1000 most abundant clonotypes. Each responding clone was given a CD4 or CD8 phenotype based on the CD4+ and CD8+ repertoires, which had been sequenced separately. Through fastp at Q25 and MiXCR, TCRdb rebuilt clones from the public reads, retaining in-frame beta chains. Rows matching on CDR3 protein sequence are summarized as one entry with the most common DNA and genes. The V and J calls follow TCRdb's processing rather than the paper's. Recorded for this sample are under 700,000 distinct CDR3 sequences; roughly 20% of them occurred a single time. The top ten constitute around 12% of the sample.

From V the trimming removes 6 bases and from J it removes 10 bases, while the gene matches leave 14 bases of the junction unaccounted for. The CDR3 numbers 13 residues from cysteine through phenylalanine. Only the CDR3 part of the read is kept: 39 bases, read in frame from the first base. According to the germline V gene (reference sequence), CDR1 reads DFQATT and CDR2 reads SNEGSKA. Results the study describes overall, beyond this receptor: From day 15 to 85, contracting clones showed balanced CD4/CD8 phenotypes, whereas a second wave of clones that expanded from day 15 to 37 leaned towards CD4+. Contracting CD4+ clones were found mainly in CM and EM memory subsets, while CD8+ clones were enriched in EMRA. SARS-CoV-2 specificity of the second-wave clones peaking on day 37 was not confirmed. Only a couple of mild cases were covered in the study, and larger cohorts including severe cases with pre-infection samples were considered necessary. Some responding clones were detected in pre-infection memory, which suggested that pre-existing cross-reactive memory T cells had joined the SARS-CoV-2 response.

Ficoll-Paque density gradient centrifugation was the method used to isolate PBMCs. The sequence derives from an adult woman who had mild COVID-19 (a few samples of this study predate the infection). The sample titles of this study are shuffled in the database, so cell type and time point are left out; the donor was told from shared clones. The sequenced sample was PBMCs or a T cell subset sorted from them (not recorded which). The V and J genes are TRBV20-1 and TRBJ1-1, with 7 bases in between that match TRBD1. Here is the DNA: TGCAGTGCGACAAAAGGGGGGCAGGGGGGAGCTTTCTTT. It specifies CSATKGGQGGAFF.